This TCR beta chain was obtained from a study of technical replicates of blood from a handful of donors. Per germline, CDR1 SGHRS and CDR2 YFSETQ. The CDR3 length is 13 residues. The V and J ends lost 0 bases and 5 bases, in that order; junction bases with no gene match: 2. Concerning this clone: The sample carries other DNA sequences with the same CDR3.

The assay was immunoSEQ multiplex PCR, and TCRdb's table has in-frame clones only and misses some. The table includes some 87,000 clones, 95% to 98% detected once. This sequence joins TRBV5-1 and TRBJ2-7; TRBD2 matches at 7 bases. The clonotype comes from a human donor in good health. What was sequenced was T cells isolated from PBMCs. CDR3 coding DNA: TGCGCCAGCAGCTTGGGTGGGAGGGACGAGCAGTACTTC. Its translation: CASSLGGRDEQYF.